These T cell receptor beta chains were read from a single sample in a study of T cell responses to AZD1222 COVID-19 vaccine. Profiling relied on immunoSEQ multiplex PCR, and the TCRdb table lists in-frame clones only, not all of them. The sample consists of fewer than 120,000 clones, over 85% of them appearing once. The sample was peripheral blood, taken 28 days after the second AZD1222 dose. The receptors derive from an adult who received the AZD1222 COVID-19 vaccine. Both conserved end residues are part of each CDR3. Fields, in order: V gene, clone size, J gene, CDR3 length, CDR3 protein. Only part of the rows carry a size: once, few, many, or a class if the clone is expanded.

>TRBV5-1|NA|TRBJ2-2|15
CASSFGGTNTGELFF
>TRBV18|once|TRBJ2-7|16
CASSPTIQGSGDEQYF
>TRBV11-2|NA|TRBJ2-7|15
CASSLEGRGGYEQYF
>TRBV5-1|NA|TRBJ2-4|16
CASSLTSGGAKNIQYF
>TRBV5-1|NA|TRBJ2-7|19
CASSITRAAGTLPTGEQYF
>TRBV15|NA|TRBJ2-3|14
CATRAAWGTDTQYF
>TRBV2|NA|TRBJ2-7|14
CASRSRVLSYEQYF
>TRBV7-9|NA|TRBJ2-2|19
CASSLEGYQGQWNTGELFF
>TRBV5-5|NA|TRBJ1-2|15
CASSKDRGLSYGYTF
>TRBV7-3|NA|TRBJ2-6|15
CASSLRGSGANVLTF
>TRBV7-2|once|TRBJ1-1|15
CASSLTGISNTEAFF
>TRBV2|NA|TRBJ1-1|16
CASSPLTGHLRPEAFF
>TRBV5-1|NA|TRBJ1-4|15
CASSPTMGDNEKLFF
>TRBV28|NA|TRBJ2-2|14
CASLGLADTGELFF
>TRBV5-1|NA|TRBJ1-3|16
CASSLLWGANGNTIYF
>TRBV4-1|NA|TRBJ1-1|14
CASSQEGANTEAFF
>TRBV2|NA|TRBJ1-2|14
CASSELGIMSGYTF
>TRBV6-4|NA|TRBJ1-4|13
CASSDEFGEKLFF
>TRBV19|NA|TRBJ1-4|15
CASSTYPGRNEKLFF
>TRBV3-1/TRBV3-2|NA|TRBJ2-7|13
CASSQVTGGLQYF
>TRBV7-3|once|TRBJ2-1|17
CASSGLPGLATNNEQFF
>TRBV7-2|NA|TRBJ1-5|13
CASSFRQGEPQHF
>TRBV28|NA|TRBJ1-2|14
CASSLGYRGSGYTF
>TRBV18|NA|TRBJ1-1|13
CASSPNPRTEAFF
>TRBV19|NA|TRBJ1-5|15
CASSIDDRNYQPQHF
>TRBV10-2|once|TRBJ2-3|17
CASSDLLARIYTDTQYF
>TRBV4-2|NA|TRBJ2-7|15
CASSQATADVDEQYF
>TRBV7-6|NA|TRBJ2-4|16
CASSQGTALAKNIQYF
>TRBV2|NA|TRBJ2-7|13
CASSPSGAYEQYF
>TRBV27|NA|TRBJ2-1|13
CASTLGGGNEQFF
>TRBV11-3|NA|TRBJ1-1|13
CASSELGGTEAFF
>TRBV5-6|NA|TRBJ2-1|16
CASSLAGTSFVNEQFF
>TRBV2|NA|TRBJ1-2|13
CASSVGGFYGYTF
>TRBV18|once|TRBJ1-1|16
CASSPLGVRSHTEAFF
>TRBV28|NA|TRBJ1-1|14
CASKGEGGYTEAFF
>TRBV5-1|NA|TRBJ1-1|16
CASSPLGGRGDTEAFF
>TRBV24-1|NA|TRBJ2-3|17
CATSDPGLAGDLDTQYF
>TRBV29-1|once|TRBJ2-3|13
CSVEEGLGDTQYF
>TRBV5-1|NA|TRBJ2-2|15
CASSADRWGTGELFF
>TRBV2|NA|TRBJ1-4|12
CASSGLNEKLFF
>TRBV10-3|NA|TRBJ2-7|15
CASKGADGGWGEQYF
>TRBV5-5|NA|TRBJ1-5|15
CASSSSSGMGQPQHF
>TRBV7-8|NA|TRBJ2-1|16
CASSPMQSSSYNEQFF
>TRBV5-1|NA|TRBJ2-7|14
CASSWDRVSYEQYF